This T cell receptor (beta chain) originates from a study of blood T cell repertoires in COVID-19. The CDR3 length is 14 residues. The germline V gene encodes CDR1 SQVTM and CDR2 ANQGSEA. The J segment lost 0 bases and the V segment lost 6 bases, leaving 7 bases of the junction unmatched. The participants were between about 18 and 90 years old and came from roughly 25 US areas. Someone with COVID-19 had been met by exposed participants within 2 weeks before study entry. Under the authors' procedure: Nucleated cell number was recorded as an estimate derived from reference gene primer amplification. Assay used: immunoSEQ multiplex PCR; TCRdb lists only in-frame clones, some missing. Clone size and the V and J calls come from that table; the DNA yielded D and trimming. Among 250,000 or so clones, 80% to 90% were seen once, and the ten largest hold approximately 3.5%.

The receptor comes from a woman aged 25 to 45 who had been exposed to COVID-19. This chain connects TRBV29-1 to TRBJ2-7; TRBD2 matches at 8 bases. The sequencing sample was made of PBMCs or T cells enriched from blood (not recorded which). Here the CDR3 reads CSVLTGTSSYEQYF. The CDR3 DNA reads TGCAGCGTCCTAACCGGGACTAGCTCCTACGAGCAGTACTTC.